A selection of T cell receptor beta chains follows, all from one sample in a study of TIL therapy for anti-PD-1-resistant metastatic lung cancer. TCRdb's table, derived via immunoSEQ multiplex PCR, lists solely in-frame clones and lacks some. Among about 60,000 clones, about nine tenths were seen once, and the ten largest hold just over 2.5%. Sample: blood, taken at baseline. The receptors originated from a person aged 25 to 85 with non-small cell lung cancer. The CDR3 runs from the conserved cysteine through the conserved F or W. Fields, in order: CDR3 DNA, CDR3 protein, D gene, clone size, J gene, V gene. A D gene is named only where the DNA matches it firmly. Clone size is not always given. Where it is, it says once, few, many or a class for expanded clones.

CDR3nt: TGTGCCAGCAGGCATGGGGCGGGGAATGAAAAACTGTTTTTT
CDR3aa: CASRHGAGNEKLFF
d_gene: .
abundance: .
j_gene: TRBJ1-4
v_gene: TRBV6-6

CDR3nt: TGCGCCAGCAGCCAAGGAGCGGACAGGCCCCACGAGCAGTACTTC
CDR3aa: CASSQGADRPHEQYF
d_gene: TRBD1
abundance: .
j_gene: TRBJ2-7
v_gene: TRBV4-1

CDR3nt: TGTGCCAGCAGCCCCAATCATGGGGGCCTCTCCTACAATGAGCAGTTCTTC
CDR3aa: CASSPNHGGLSYNEQFF
d_gene: .
abundance: .
j_gene: TRBJ2-1
v_gene: TRBV7-8

CDR3nt: TGTGCCAGCAGTTCCCGACAGGGGGGAAAGGGAGGCTACACCTTC
CDR3aa: CASSSRQGGKGGYTF
d_gene: TRBD1
abundance: once
j_gene: TRBJ1-2
v_gene: TRBV6-5

CDR3nt: TGTGCCAGCAGTTTAACAGGATTGCTCACAGATACGCAGTATTTT
CDR3aa: CASSLTGLLTDTQYF
d_gene: .
abundance: .
j_gene: TRBJ2-3
v_gene: TRBV27

CDR3nt: TGTGCCAGTAGTGATCGGACAGTTCAGCCCCAGCATTTT
CDR3aa: CASSDRTVQPQHF
d_gene: .
abundance: .
j_gene: TRBJ1-5
v_gene: TRBV19

CDR3nt: TGTGCCAGCAGCCGGGGTCGAGGGGCAGATACGCAGTATTTT
CDR3aa: CASSRGRGADTQYF
d_gene: .
abundance: .
j_gene: TRBJ2-3
v_gene: TRBV7-8

CDR3nt: TGTGCCAGTAGTATTCTCCGCCGGACGGAGAACACTGAAGCTTTCTTT
CDR3aa: CASSILRRTENTEAFF
d_gene: .
abundance: .
j_gene: TRBJ1-1
v_gene: TRBV19

CDR3nt: TGTGCCAGCTCACCCGGGGTTAGCGGAACTGAAGCTTTCTTT
CDR3aa: CASSPGVSGTEAFF
d_gene: .
abundance: .
j_gene: TRBJ1-1
v_gene: TRBV18

CDR3nt: TGTGCCAGCAGCTTAAAGCCGGGCTACGAGCAGTACTTC
CDR3aa: CASSLKPGYEQYF
d_gene: .
abundance: .
j_gene: TRBJ2-7
v_gene: TRBV5-6

CDR3nt: TGTGCCAGCAGTCCCCTTGGGCCCTCGGGCGCCCAGCATTTT
CDR3aa: CASSPLGPSGAQHF
d_gene: .
abundance: .
j_gene: TRBJ1-5
v_gene: TRBV27

CDR3nt: TGTGCCAGCAGTTACTCCCCGGCGGGGGCAAGAGAGACCCAGTACTTC
CDR3aa: CASSYSPAGARETQYF
d_gene: .
abundance: .
j_gene: TRBJ2-5
v_gene: TRBV6-5

CDR3nt: TGCGCCAGCAGCTTGGCTGCATACACAGATACGCAGTATTTT
CDR3aa: CASSLAAYTDTQYF
d_gene: .
abundance: .
j_gene: TRBJ2-3
v_gene: TRBV5-1